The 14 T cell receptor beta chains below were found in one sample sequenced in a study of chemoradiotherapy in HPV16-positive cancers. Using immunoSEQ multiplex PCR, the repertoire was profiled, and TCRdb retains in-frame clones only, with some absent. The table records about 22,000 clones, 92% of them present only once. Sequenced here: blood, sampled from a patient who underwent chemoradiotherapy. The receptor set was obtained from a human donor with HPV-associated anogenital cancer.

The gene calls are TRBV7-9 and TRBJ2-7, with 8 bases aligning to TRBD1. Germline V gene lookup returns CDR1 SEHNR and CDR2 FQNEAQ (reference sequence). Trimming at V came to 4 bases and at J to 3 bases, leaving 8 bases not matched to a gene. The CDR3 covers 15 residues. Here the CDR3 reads CASSSDRAAHYEQYF. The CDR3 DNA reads TGTGCCAGCAGCTCGGACAGGGCGGCCCACTACGAGCAGTACTTC. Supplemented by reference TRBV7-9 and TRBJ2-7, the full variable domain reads DTGVSQNPRHKITKRGQNVTFRCDPISEHNRLYWYRQTLGQGPEFLTYFQNEAQLEKSRLLSDRFSAERPKGSFSTLEIQRTEQGDSAMYLCASSSDRAAHYEQYFGPGTRLTVT.

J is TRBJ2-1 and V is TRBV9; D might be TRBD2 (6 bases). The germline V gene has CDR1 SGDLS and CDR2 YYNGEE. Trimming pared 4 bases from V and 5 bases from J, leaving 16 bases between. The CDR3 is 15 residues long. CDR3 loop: CASSSNPGSDNEQFF. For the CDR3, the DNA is TGTGCCAGCAGCTCCAACCCCGGGAGTGACAATGAGCAGTTCTTC.

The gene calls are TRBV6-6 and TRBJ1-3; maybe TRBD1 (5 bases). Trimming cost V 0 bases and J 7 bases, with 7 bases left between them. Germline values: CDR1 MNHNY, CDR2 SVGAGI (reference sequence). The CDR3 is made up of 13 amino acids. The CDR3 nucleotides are TGTGCCAGCAGTTACTCGGGGGGGAACACCATATATTTT. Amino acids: CASSYSGGNTIYF.

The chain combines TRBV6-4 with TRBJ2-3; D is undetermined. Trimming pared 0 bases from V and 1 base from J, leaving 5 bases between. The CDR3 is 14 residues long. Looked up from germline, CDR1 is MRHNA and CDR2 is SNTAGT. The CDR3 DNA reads TGTGCCAGCAGTGACTCGCAGGGCACAGATACGCAGTATTTT. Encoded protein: CASSDSQGTDTQYF.

The CDR3 region has the DNA TGTGCCAGCAGCTTAGGAGGGGAAGACTACACCTTC. As protein: CASSLGGEDYTF. The rearrangement links TRBV7-9 to TRBJ1-2, with D maybe TRBD1 (5 bases). CDR3 length: 12 residues. CDR1 and CDR2 (germline): SEHNR, FQNEAQ (reference sequence). V shed 1 base and J shed 10 bases, with 10 bases lying between them.

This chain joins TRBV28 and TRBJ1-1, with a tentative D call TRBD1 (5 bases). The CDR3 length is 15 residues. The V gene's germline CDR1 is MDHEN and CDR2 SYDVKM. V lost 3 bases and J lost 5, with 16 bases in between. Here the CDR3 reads CASSFRYGGWTEAFF. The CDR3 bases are TGTGCCAGCAGTTTCCGGTACGGGGGTTGGACTGAAGCTTTCTTT.

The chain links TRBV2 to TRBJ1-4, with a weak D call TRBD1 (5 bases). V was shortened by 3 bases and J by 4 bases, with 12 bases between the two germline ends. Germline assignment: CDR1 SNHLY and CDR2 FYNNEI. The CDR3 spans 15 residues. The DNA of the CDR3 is TGTGCCAGCAGTGAGGGTGGGACCAATAATGAAAAACTGTTTTTT. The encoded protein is CASSEGGTNNEKLFF.

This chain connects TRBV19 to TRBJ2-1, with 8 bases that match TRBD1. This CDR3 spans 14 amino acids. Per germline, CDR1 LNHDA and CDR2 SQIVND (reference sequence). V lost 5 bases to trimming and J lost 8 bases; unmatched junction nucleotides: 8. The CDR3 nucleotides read TGTGCCAGTAGTCCAAGCACAGGGGGTCATGAGCAGTTCTTC. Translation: CASSPSTGGHEQFF.

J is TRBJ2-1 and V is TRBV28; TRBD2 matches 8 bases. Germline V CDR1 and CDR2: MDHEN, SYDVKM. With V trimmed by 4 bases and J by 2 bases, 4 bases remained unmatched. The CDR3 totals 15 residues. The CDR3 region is CASSSSGSPYNEQFF. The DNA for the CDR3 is TGTGCCAGCAGTTCAAGCGGGAGCCCCTACAATGAGCAGTTCTTC.

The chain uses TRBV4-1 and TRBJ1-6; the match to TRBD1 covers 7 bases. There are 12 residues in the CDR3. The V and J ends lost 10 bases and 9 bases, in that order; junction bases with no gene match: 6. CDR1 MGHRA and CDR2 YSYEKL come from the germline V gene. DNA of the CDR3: TGCGCCACAGGGGGTTTTGGTTCACCCCTCCACTTT. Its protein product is CATGGFGSPLHF.

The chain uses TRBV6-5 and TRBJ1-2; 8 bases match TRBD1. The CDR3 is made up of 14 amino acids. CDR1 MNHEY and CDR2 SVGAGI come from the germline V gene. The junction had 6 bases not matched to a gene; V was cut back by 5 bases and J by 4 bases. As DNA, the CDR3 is TGTGCCAGCAGTCAGGGGGCGCGTGGCTATGGCTACACCTTC. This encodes CASSQGARGYGYTF.

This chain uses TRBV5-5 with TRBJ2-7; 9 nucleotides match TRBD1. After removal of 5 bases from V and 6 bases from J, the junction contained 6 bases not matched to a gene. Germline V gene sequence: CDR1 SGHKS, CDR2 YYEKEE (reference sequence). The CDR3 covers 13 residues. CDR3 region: CASSWDRVSEQYF. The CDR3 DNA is TGTGCCAGCAGTTGGGACAGGGTGTCCGAGCAGTACTTC.

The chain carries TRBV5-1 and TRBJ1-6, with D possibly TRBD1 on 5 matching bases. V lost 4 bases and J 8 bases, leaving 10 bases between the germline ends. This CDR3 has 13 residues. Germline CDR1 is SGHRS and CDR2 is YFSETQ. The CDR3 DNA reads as TGCGCCAGCAGCCTAACCAGGGATTCACCCCTCCACTTT. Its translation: CASSLTRDSPLHF. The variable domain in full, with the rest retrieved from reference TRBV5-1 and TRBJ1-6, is KAGVTQTPRYLIKTRGQQVTLSCSPISGHRSVSWYQQTPGQGLQFLFEYFSETQRNKGNFPGRFSGRQFSNSRSEMNVSTLELGDSALYLCASSLTRDSPLHFGNGTRLTVT.

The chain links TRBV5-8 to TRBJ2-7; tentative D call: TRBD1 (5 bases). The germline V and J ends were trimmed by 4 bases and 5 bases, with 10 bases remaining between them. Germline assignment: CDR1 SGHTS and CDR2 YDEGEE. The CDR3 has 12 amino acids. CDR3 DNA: TGTGCCAGCAGCCAGGGAAGAGACGAGCAGTACTTC. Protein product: CASSQGRDEQYF.